Listed here is a single TCR beta chain. The antigen is unknown. These data originate in a study of shared clonotypes between healthy human individuals. Overall study results and limits: What naive subsets generally showed was a larger estimated richness than memory subsets showed. Against clonotypes common to all four donors, non-shared ones had lower generation probabilities.

Deletions cut 5 bases from V and 3 bases from J, with 8 bases between. This CDR3 has 12 amino acids. The germline gives CDR1 SGHTA, CDR2 FQGNSA. Naive CD8 cells, CD45RO-negative and positively selected for CCR7, excluded terminally differentiated effector memory CD45RA+ cells. Methods used by the authors: Junction-only immunoSEQ data arrived without quality scores, meaning filtering differed. Sequencing was performed with immunoSEQ multiplex PCR; in TCRdb, only in-frame clones are kept and a portion is missing. That table furnishes V, J and clone size, whereas the DNA furnished D and trimming. Of approximately 2,200,000 clones listed, approximately 94% are singletons.

The chain has TRBV7-2 and TRBJ2-7; D ambiguous. This sequence originates from a man between 18 and 35 years old in good health. Some clones in this sample may be carry-over from other donors' samples. Sequenced material: naive CD8+ T cells from PBMCs. CDR3 loop: CASSPTGYEQYF. The CDR3 DNA reads TGTGCCAGCAGCCCCACGGGCTACGAGCAGTACTTC.